This TCR beta chain was observed in a study of CD8+ T cells in alopecia areata. Whole-study context: Treated patients took oral tofacitinib at 5 to 10 mg twice daily.

The treatment is: oral pan-JAK inhibitor, 5-10 mg twice daily. Both peripheral blood and punch biopsies of lesional scalp skin were obtained from patients who had alopecia areata. TCR sequencing used cDNA made by reverse transcription of extracted RNA. Assay used: immunoSEQ multiplex PCR; TCRdb lists only in-frame clones, some missing. The sample lists about 280,000 clones, nearly 60% occurring once. V shed 4 bases, J shed 3 bases, and the junction held 3 bases outside the gene matches. CDR3 size: 15 residues. CDR1 and CDR2 (germline): LGHNA, YSLEER. Findings of the study overall: Among the 100 top clones, expanded CD8+ clones, like scalp clonality, were significantly decreased by tofacitinib. Numerous clones, expanded in lesions, remained in scalp and blood during tofacitinib.

About this clone: The antigen is not known.

The clonotype comes from a human donor with alopecia areata. Sequencing used CD4+ T cells sorted from blood, obtained at week 24, from a patient treated with tofacitinib. The V call is TRBV4-3, the J call TRBJ2-2, with 9 bases matching TRBD1. The CDR3 loop is CASSPRTGDTGELFF. The CDR3 bases are TGCGCCAGCAGCCCTAGGACAGGGGACACCGGGGAGCTGTTTTTT.